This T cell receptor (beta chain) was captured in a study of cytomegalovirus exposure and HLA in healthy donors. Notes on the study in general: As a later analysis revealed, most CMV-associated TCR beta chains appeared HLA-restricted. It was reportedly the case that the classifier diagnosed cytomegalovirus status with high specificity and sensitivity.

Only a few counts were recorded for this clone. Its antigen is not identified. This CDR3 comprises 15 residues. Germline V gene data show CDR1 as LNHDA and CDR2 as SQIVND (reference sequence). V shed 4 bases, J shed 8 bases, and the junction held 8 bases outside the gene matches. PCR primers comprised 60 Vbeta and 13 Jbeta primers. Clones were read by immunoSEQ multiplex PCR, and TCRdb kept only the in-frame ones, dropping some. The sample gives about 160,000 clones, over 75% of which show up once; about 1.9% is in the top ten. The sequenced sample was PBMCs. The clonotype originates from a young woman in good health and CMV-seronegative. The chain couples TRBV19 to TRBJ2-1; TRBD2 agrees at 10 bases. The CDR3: CASSSPSGSNHEQFF. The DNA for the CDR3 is TGTGCCAGTAGTAGTCCTAGCGGGAGTAACCATGAGCAGTTCTTC.